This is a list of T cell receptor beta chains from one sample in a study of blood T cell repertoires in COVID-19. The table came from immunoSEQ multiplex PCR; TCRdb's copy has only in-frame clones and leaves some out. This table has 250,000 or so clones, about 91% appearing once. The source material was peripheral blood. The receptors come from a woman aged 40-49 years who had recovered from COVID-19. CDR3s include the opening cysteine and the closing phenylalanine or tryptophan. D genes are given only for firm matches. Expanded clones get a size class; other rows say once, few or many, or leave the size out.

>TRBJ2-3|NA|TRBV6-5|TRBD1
TGTGCCAGCAGGGCGGACAGGGCACAATTGAATACGCAGTATTTT
CASRADRAQLNTQYF
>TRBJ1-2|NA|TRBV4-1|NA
TGCGCCAGCAGCGAGAACTATGGCTACACCTTC
CASSENYGYTF
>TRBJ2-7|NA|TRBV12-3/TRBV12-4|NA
TGTGCCAGCAGTTTATCCACATACGAGCAGTACTTC
CASSLSTYEQYF
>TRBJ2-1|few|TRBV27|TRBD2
TGTGCCAGCAGACTAGTAGCGGGGGGGTTCTACAATGAGCAGTTCTTC
CASRLVAGGFYNEQFF
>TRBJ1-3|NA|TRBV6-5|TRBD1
TGTGCCAGTTCACGACAGGGCATGGAAAACACCATATATTTT
CASSRQGMENTIYF
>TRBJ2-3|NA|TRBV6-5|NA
TGTGCCAGCAGCCCGGTAGGGGTCCACACAGATACGCAGTATTTT
CASSPVGVHTDTQYF
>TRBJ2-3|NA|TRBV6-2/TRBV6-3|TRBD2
TGTGCCAGCAGTTACGTACTAGCGGGAATCACAGATACGCAGTATTTT
CASSYVLAGITDTQYF
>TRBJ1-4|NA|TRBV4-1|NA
TGCGCCAGCAGCCAACGGATGGGCCGTGAAAAACTGTTTTTT
CASSQRMGREKLFF
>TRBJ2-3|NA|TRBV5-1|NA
TGCGCCAGCAGCCGGGACTCAGATACGCAGTATTTT
CASSRDSDTQYF
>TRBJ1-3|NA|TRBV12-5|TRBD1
TGTGCTAGTGGTCTAGGGACAGGCTCTGGAAACACCATATATTTT
CASGLGTGSGNTIYF
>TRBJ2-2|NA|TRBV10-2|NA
TGCGCCAGCAGTGAGCCCCACGGGAACACCGGGGAGCTGTTTTTT
CASSEPHGNTGELFF
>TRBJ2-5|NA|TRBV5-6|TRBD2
TGTGCCAGCAGCTTGGGGCTAGCGGGAGACGTGGAGACCCAGTACTTC
CASSLGLAGDVETQYF
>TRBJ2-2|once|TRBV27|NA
TGTGCCAGCAGTTTATTGGACTACCAGGTCGGGGAGCTGTTTTTT
CASSLLDYQVGELFF
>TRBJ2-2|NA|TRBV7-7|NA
TGTGCCAGCAGCCCCGCAGGTTCTGGCGGGGAGCTGTTTTTT
CASSPAGSGGELFF
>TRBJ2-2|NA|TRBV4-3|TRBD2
TGCGCCAGCAGTGTCGCTAGCGGGAGGGTATCCGGGGAGCTGTTTTTT
CASSVASGRVSGELFF
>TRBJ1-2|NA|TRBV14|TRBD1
TGTGCCAGCAGCCGGGACAGGGGCACCTATGGCTACACCTTC
CASSRDRGTYGYTF
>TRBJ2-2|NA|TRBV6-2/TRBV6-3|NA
TGTGCCAGCAGCCCCCAGGGCACCCCGAACACCGGGGAGCTGTTTTTT
CASSPQGTPNTGELFF
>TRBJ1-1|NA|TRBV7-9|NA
TGTGCCAGCAGCTTAGAAGTCAGCGGACTGGCTTTCTTT
CASSLEVSGLAFF
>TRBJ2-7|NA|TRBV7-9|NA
TGTGCCAGCAGCTTAGGACACGTTGGCGAGCAGTACTTC
CASSLGHVGEQYF
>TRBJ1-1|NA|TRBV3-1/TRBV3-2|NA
TGTGCCAGCAGCCAAGGATCTAGGAGCACTGAAGCTTTCTTT
CASSQGSRSTEAFF
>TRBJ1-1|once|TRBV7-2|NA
TGTGCCAGCAGCTTTCTTCCGGACACTGAAGCTTTCTTT
CASSFLPDTEAFF
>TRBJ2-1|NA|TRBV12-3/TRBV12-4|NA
TGTGCCAGCTCCCTGGGGGGTCGGGAGCAGTTCTTC
CASSLGGREQFF
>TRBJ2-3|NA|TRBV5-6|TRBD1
TGTGCCAGCAGCTGGATGGACAGGCCAGAAGATACGCAGTATTTT
CASSWMDRPEDTQYF